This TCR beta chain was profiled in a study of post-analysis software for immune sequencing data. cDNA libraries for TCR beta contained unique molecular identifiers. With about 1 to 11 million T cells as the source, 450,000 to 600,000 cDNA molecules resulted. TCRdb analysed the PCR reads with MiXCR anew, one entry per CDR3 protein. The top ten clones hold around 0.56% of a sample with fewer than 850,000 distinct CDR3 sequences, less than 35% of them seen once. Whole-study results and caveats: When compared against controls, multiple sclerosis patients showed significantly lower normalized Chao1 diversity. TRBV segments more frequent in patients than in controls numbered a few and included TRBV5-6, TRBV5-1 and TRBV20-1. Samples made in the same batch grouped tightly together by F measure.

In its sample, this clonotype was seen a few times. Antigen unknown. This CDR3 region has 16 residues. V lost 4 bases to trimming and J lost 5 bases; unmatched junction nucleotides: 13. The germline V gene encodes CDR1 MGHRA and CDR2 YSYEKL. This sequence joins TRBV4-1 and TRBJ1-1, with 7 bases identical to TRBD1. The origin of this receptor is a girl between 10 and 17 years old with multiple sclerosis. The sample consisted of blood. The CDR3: CASSRGTVVVWTEAFF. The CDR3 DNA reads TGCGCCAGCAGCCGGGGGACAGTTGTCGTATGGACTGAAGCTTTCTTT.